These 15 T cell receptor beta chains originate from one sample sequenced in a study of T-cell reconstitution after alpha-beta-depleted transplantation in children. Unique molecular identifiers were used to barcode this TCRbeta library. From the PCR reads, TCRdb called clonotypes with MiXCR, one entry per CDR3 protein. The data show hundreds of thousands of distinct CDR3 sequences, around a tenth seen once. Sequences were derived from PBMCs, sampled before TCRalphabeta/CD19-depleted stem cell transplant. These receptors originate from a boy younger than two with acute myeloid leukemia, due to receive a stem cell transplant.

The table lists this clonotype with a few counts. V and J are TRBV7-9 and TRBJ1-3; D possibly corresponds to TRBD1 (5 bases). Trimming stripped 3 bases from V and 1 base from J, with 7 bases between. CDR1 is SEHNR and CDR2 is FQNEAQ in the germline V gene (reference sequence). This CDR3 has 14 residues. The DNA of the CDR3 is TGTGCCAGCAGCTTGAAGGGGTCTGGAAACACCATATATTTT. Protein product: CASSLKGSGNTIYF.

At least ten counts were recorded for this clonotype. This chain links TRBV20-1 with TRBJ2-7; TRBD2 might be the D (6 bases). Deletions cut 1 base from V and 0 bases from J, with 16 bases between. The CDR3 spans 16 residues. Germline V gene sequence: CDR1 DFQATT, CDR2 SNEGSKA (reference sequence). CDR3 nucleotide sequence: TGCAGTGCTAGAGCGGATACGACGGGGGACTCCTACGAGCAGTACTTC. Its protein product is CSARADTTGDSYEQYF.

In DNA, the CDR3 is TGCAGTGCTAGGAGCCGGGAGGGCTCCTACGAGCAGTACTTC. It specifies CSARSREGSYEQYF. The gene calls are TRBV20-1 and TRBJ2-7, with 8 bases aligning to TRBD2. Germline V gives CDR1 DFQATT, CDR2 SNEGSKA (reference sequence). The CDR3 length is 14 residues. V gave up 3 bases and J gave up 0 bases; unmatched junction bases: 4.

The CDR3 loop is CASSSGSGNEQYF. As DNA, the CDR3 is TGTGCCAGCAGCTCCGGGAGTGGCAACGAGCAGTACTTC. The chain carries TRBV7-9 and TRBJ2-7, with TRBD2 as a possible D gene (6 bases). CDR1 and CDR2 (germline): SEHNR, FQNEAQ (reference sequence). The CDR3 is 13 amino acids. Trimming removed 4 bases from V and 5 bases from J, with 12 bases in between.

This clonotype was recorded many times. The CDR3 DNA reads TGTGCCAGCAGGCGGGGACTAGCGGGAGCCGGGGACGAGCAGTACTTC. It codes for CASRRGLAGAGDEQYF. The V gene is TRBV12-3 or TRBV12-4, the J gene TRBJ2-7; 14 bases fit TRBD2. Trimming removed 6 bases from V and 5 bases from J; junction bases left unmatched: 9. This CDR3 spans 16 amino acids.

This clonotype was seen a few times. The chain is built from TRBV12-3 or TRBV12-4 and TRBJ1-6; unclear D gene. V lost 10 bases to trimming and J lost 6 bases, with 13 bases between them. The CDR3 length is 13 residues. CDR3 protein: CATRRGSNSPLHF. CDR3 in DNA: TGTGCCACCCGGAGAGGATCTAATTCACCCCTCCACTTT.

In this sample, this clonotype turned up many times. V usage is TRBV7-6 and J usage is TRBJ2-1; TRBD2 is a possible D gene (5 bases). Germline V gene lookup returns CDR1 SGHVS and CDR2 FNYEAQ. This CDR3 is built from 15 residues. V was trimmed by 5 bases and J by 0 bases, leaving 11 bases between them. The chain's CDR3 is CASSETGSSYNEQFF. CDR3 coding DNA: TGTGCCAGCAGCGAGACTGGGAGCTCCTACAATGAGCAGTTCTTC.

This clonotype was found many times. V gene TRBV9 combines with J gene TRBJ2-1; weak D call: TRBD2 (5 bases). The CDR3 totals 15 residues. The V end was cut by 0 bases, the J end by 2 bases, with 9 bases between. Germline assignment: CDR1 SGDLS and CDR2 YYNGEE. The CDR3 DNA follows: TGTGCCAGCAGCGTAGTTGGGAGCCCCTACAATGAGCAGTTCTTC. Amino acids: CASSVVGSPYNEQFF.

This clonotype was counted many times. The chain is built from TRBV27 and TRBJ2-6; D not resolved. V was trimmed by 4 bases and J by 1 base, leaving 14 bases between them. Looked up from germline, CDR1 is MNHEY and CDR2 is SMNVEV (reference sequence). The CDR3 extends over 17 amino acids. CDR3 in amino acids: CASSSAGALSGANVLTF. In nucleotides, the CDR3 is TGTGCCAGCAGTTCGGCAGGAGCCCTTTCTGGGGCCAACGTCCTGACTTTC.

This clonotype was seen many times. V is TRBV7-2 and J is TRBJ2-7, with D maybe TRBD1 (5 bases). The V gene lost 0 bases and the J gene lost 5 bases, with 11 bases spanning the gap. Per germline, CDR1 SGHTA and CDR2 FQGNSA. CDR3 length equals 14 residues. CDR3 DNA sequence: TGTGCCAGCAGCTTAGCAGGCAGGGCTAACGAGCAGTACTTC. Translation: CASSLAGRANEQYF.

This clonotype was detected a few times. The chain uses TRBV20-1 and TRBJ2-7; 11 bases match TRBD1. Germline CDR1 is DFQATT and CDR2 is SNEGSKA (reference sequence). With V trimmed by 5 bases and J by 2 bases, 8 bases remained unmatched. CDR3 length: 15 amino acids. In nucleotides, the CDR3 is TGCAGTGCTGGACCTCCGGGACAGGGGGCCTACGAGCAGTACTTC. Amino acids: CSAGPPGQGAYEQYF.

This clonotype has ten or more counts. CDR3: CSATKGLAGKGEQFF. DNA of the CDR3: TGCAGTGCCACTAAAGGACTAGCGGGGAAGGGTGAGCAGTTCTTC. The chain is built from TRBV20-1 and TRBJ2-1, with 12 positions matching TRBD2. The CDR3 is 15 amino acids. V lost 6 bases, J lost 9 bases, and 12 bases stayed unmatched. The germline gives CDR1 DFQATT, CDR2 SNEGSKA (reference sequence).

This clonotype came up many times. This chain uses TRBV7-3 with TRBJ2-1; no definite D call. V was cut by 0 bases and J by 9 bases, with 9 bases left in between. This CDR3 is built from 13 residues. Germline V gene sequence: CDR1 SGHTA, CDR2 FQGTGA. In DNA form, the CDR3 reads TGTGCCAGCAGCTTAACCGCCTCCCCTGAGCAGTTCTTC. It yields the protein CASSLTASPEQFF.

This clonotype was recorded many times. The rearrangement links TRBV5-6 to TRBJ2-7, with a weak D call TRBD1 (6 bases). The ends were cut back, 6 bases at V and 4 bases at J, with 14 bases in the middle. The CDR3 consists of 13 residues. CDR1 is SGHDT and CDR2 is YYEEEE in the germline V gene. The CDR3 nucleotides read TGTGCCAGCACCAATGTAAGGGGGTACGAGCAGTACTTC. It specifies CASTNVRGYEQYF.

This chain joins TRBV20-1 and TRBJ1-1; 10 bases map to TRBD1. The V gene end was trimmed by 0 bases and the J gene end by 1 base; junction bases not matched to a gene: 11. The CDR3 is made up of 18 amino acids. The germline V gene has CDR1 DFQATT and CDR2 SNEGSKA (reference sequence). The CDR3 loop reads CSARDRLTGGASNTEAFF. CDR3 nucleotides: TGCAGTGCTAGAGATCGACTGACAGGGGGCGCGTCGAACACTGAAGCTTTCTTT.